This T cell receptor (beta chain) was recovered during a study of regulatory T cells in long-lasting Graves disease. CDR3 length: 16 amino acids. V trimming: 2 bases; J trimming: 7 bases; junction bases outside the gene matches: 9. Germline V gene sequence: CDR1 MNHEY, CDR2 SMNVEV (reference sequence). Notes on the study in general: Among samples with persistent disease, TRBV28, TRBJ1-2 and TRBJ2-5 were favored.

This clonotype appeared many times. What it recognizes is unknown. Both iRepertoire HTBI primers and Arm-PCR of CDR3 regions were used to build the TCR beta libraries. One entry per CDR3 protein, called by TCRdb with MiXCR from the multiplex PCR reads. The sample has some 500,000 distinct CDR3 sequences; less than 15% are singletons. Indicated time point: newly diagnosed GD, antithyroid drugs for less than 3 months. After RNA was extracted from PBMCs, the TCR library was made from it. EDTA tubes held approximately 9 milliliters of peripheral blood from each patient. These same records also appear under a second study, on T cells in Graves' hyperthyroidism and ophthalmopathy. That study adds: Ophthalmopathy got predicted by the model a median roughly six months before its onset.

This TCR was sampled from a man younger than 45 with Graves disease. The material sequenced was peripheral blood mononuclear cells (PBMCs), taken at new diagnosis, from a patient treated with antithyroid drugs. The chain joins TRBV27 to TRBJ2-1; 9 nucleotides match TRBD2. The CDR3 loop is CASSLRGLAGSNEQFF. The CDR3 DNA reads TGTGCCAGCAGTTTAAGGGGGCTAGCGGGATCGAATGAGCAGTTCTTC.